This T cell receptor (beta chain) was recovered during a study of siplizumab effects on memory and regulatory T cells. TCRdb's copy holds only in-frame clones and misses some; the assay was immunoSEQ multiplex PCR. Of about 100,000 clones listed, about 95% are singletons. Trimming stripped 8 bases from V and 2 bases from J, with 15 bases between. Germline lookup yields CDR1 MNHEY and CDR2 SMNVEV (reference sequence). This CDR3 has 14 amino acids. Sequencing was done on a sample of non-Treg CD4+ T cells sorted from blood. The chain combines TRBV27 with TRBJ2-5; D possibly corresponds to TRBD2 (5 bases). The sequence was collected from a human donor in good health. CDR3 DNA: TGTGCCAGCGGCGTGATAGCGAAGCAAGAGACCCAGTACTTC. This codes for CASGVIAKQETQYF.